One and the same sample provided the 30 T cell receptor beta chains below, sequenced in a study of blood T cell repertoires in COVID-19. Measured with immunoSEQ multiplex PCR; TCRdb has only the in-frame clones, and not every one. Of around 130,000 clones in the sample, 65% to 80% are singletons; the top ten hold about 15%. Sequenced sample: peripheral blood. The receptors were sampled from a man aged 50 or older with acute or convalescent COVID-19.

The chain joins TRBV10-2 to TRBJ2-1; D possibly corresponds to TRBD2 (7 bases). The germline V gene encodes CDR1 WSHSY and CDR2 SAAADI. The CDR3 sequence is 14 residues long. Trimming removed 3 bases at V and 8 bases at J, with 14 bases between. CDR3 sequence reads: CASSDGGGQHEQFF. Here the CDR3 DNA reads TGCGCCAGCAGTGACGGCGGGGGCCAGCATGAGCAGTTCTTC.

This chain uses TRBV5-1 with TRBJ1-5, with no clear D. Germline loops: CDR1 SGHRS, CDR2 YFSETQ. Trimming removed 4 bases from V and 2 bases from J, with 7 bases in between. CDR3 size: 13 residues. This CDR3 is CASSPSGNQPQHF. CDR3 nucleotide sequence: TGCGCCAGCAGCCCCTCGGGCAATCAGCCCCAGCATTTT.

J is TRBJ2-5 and V is TRBV7-9, with D possibly being TRBD2 (7 bases). This CDR3 spans 15 amino acids. V was shortened by 1 base and J by 4 bases, with 13 bases between the two germline ends. Germline V gives CDR1 SEHNR, CDR2 FQNEAQ (reference sequence). CDR3 nucleotides: TGTGCCAGCAGCTTAGAGGGAGGGGGTAGAGAGACCCAGTACTTC. This codes for CASSLEGGGRETQYF. Full variable domain (remainder filled in from reference TRBV7-9 and TRBJ2-5): DTGVSQNPRHKITKRGQNVTFRCDPISEHNRLYWYRQTLGQGPEFLTYFQNEAQLEKSRLLSDRFSAERPKGSFSTLEIQRTEQGDSAMYLCASSLEGGGRETQYFGPGTRLLVL.

J is TRBJ2-1 and V is TRBV16; TRBD2 aligns across 11 bases. CDR3 length: 15 amino acids. CDR1 KGHSY and CDR2 FQNENV come from the germline V gene. V lost 4 bases, J lost 4 bases, and 3 bases stayed unmatched. For the CDR3, the DNA is TGTGCCAGCAGCCTAACTAGCGGGGGTTACAATGAGCAGTTCTTC. Protein sequence: CASSLTSGGYNEQFF.

V gene TRBV20-1 combines with J gene TRBJ1-2; no reliable D call. Trimming cost V 3 bases and J 6 bases, with 11 bases left between them. CDR1 and CDR2 from the germline V gene are DFQATT and SNEGSKA (reference sequence). This CDR3 is 12 amino acids long. The CDR3 coding sequence is TGCAGTGCTAGTAACAGTGTAAATGGCTACACCTTC. Its protein is CSASNSVNGYTF.

The chain joins TRBV10-3 to TRBJ1-5; D may be TRBD1 (5 bases). The V end was cut by 4 bases, the J end by 0 bases, with 13 bases between. The germline CDR1 and CDR2 sequences are ENHRY and SYGVKD. The CDR3 length is 16 residues. The CDR3 sequence: CAISGGTPNSNQPQHF. CDR3 nucleotide sequence: TGTGCCATCAGTGGGGGCACCCCCAATAGCAATCAGCCCCAGCATTTT.

The chain is built from TRBV10-2 and TRBJ1-5; D is uncertain. Trimming stripped 5 bases from V and 0 bases from J, with 2 bases between. Germline loops: CDR1 WSHSY, CDR2 SAAADI. The length of the CDR3 is 12 residues. CDR3 bases: TGCGCCAGCAGTTATAGCAATCAGCCCCAGCATTTT. Protein product: CASSYSNQPQHF.

The rearrangement uses TRBV27 and TRBJ1-6; 9 nucleotides align to TRBD1. Germline CDR1 MNHEY, CDR2 SMNVEV (reference sequence). V lost 6 bases to trimming and J lost 1 base; unmatched junction nucleotides: 4. The CDR3 totals 16 residues. CDR3 in amino acids: CASRVGTGSYNSPLHF. In DNA form, the CDR3 reads TGTGCCAGCAGAGTCGGGACAGGGTCCTATAATTCACCCCTCCACTTT.

This clone was found a few times. The rearrangement joins TRBV2 to TRBJ2-3; TRBD1 aligns across 11 bases. This CDR3 is built from 14 residues. J was trimmed by 6 bases and V by 5 bases; bases with no gene match: 4. The germline CDR1 and CDR2 sequences are SNHLY and FYNNEI. As DNA, the CDR3 is TGTGCCAGCAGTTGGGACAGGGGGGCGGATACGCAGTATTTT. It encodes CASSWDRGADTQYF.

This rearrangement joins TRBV29-1 to TRBJ1-2; weak D call: TRBD1 (6 bases). The CDR3 has 15 amino acids. Per germline, CDR1 SQVTM and CDR2 ANQGSEA. V lost 7 bases and J lost 0, with 18 bases in between. In nucleotides, the CDR3 is TGCAGCGGTTCGGGGGGGACACTAGCTAACTATGGCTACACCTTC. Translating it yields CSGSGGTLANYGYTF. Drawing the rest from reference TRBV29-1 and TRBJ1-2, the complete variable domain is SAVISQKPSRDICQRGTSLTIQCQVDSQVTMMFWYRQQPGQSLTLIATANQGSEATYESGFVIDKFPISRPNLTFSTLTVSNMSPEDSSIYLCSGSGGTLANYGYTFGSGTRLTVV.

The chain is built from TRBV11-2 and TRBJ2-1; D unclear. This CDR3 has 15 amino acids. Germline CDR1 is SGHAT and CDR2 is FQNNGV. V was shortened by 4 bases and J by 4 bases, with 14 bases between the two germline ends. The CDR3 here is CASSSGLFTYNEQFF. CDR3 sequence (DNA): TGTGCCAGCAGCTCGGGTCTCTTCACTTACAATGAGCAGTTCTTC.

The chain joins TRBV6-2 or TRBV6-3 to TRBJ2-4, with 8 bases aligning to TRBD2. The CDR3 totals 18 residues. V lost 4 bases to trimming and J lost 3 bases; unmatched junction nucleotides: 14. The V gene's germline CDR1 is MNHEY and CDR2 SVGEGT. The CDR3 loop is CASSSLRTGGLVKNIQYF. DNA for the CDR3: TGTGCCAGCAGTTCCCTCCGGACGGGGGGGCTTGTCAAAAACATTCAGTACTTC.

The chain employs TRBV14 and TRBJ1-2; 12 bases are shared with TRBD1. The CDR3 extends over 16 amino acids. V dropped 4 bases and J dropped 9; count of bases not matched to a gene: 12. Germline CDR1 and CDR2: SGHDN and FVKESK. The CDR3 is CASSLRLTGTGGSYTF. CDR3 bases: TGTGCCAGCAGCCTACGCCTGACCGGGACAGGGGGCAGCTACACCTTC.

The chain combines TRBV12-3 or TRBV12-4 with TRBJ1-5; a possible D gene is TRBD1 (5 bases). V shed 8 bases and J shed 7 bases, with 12 bases lying between them. The CDR3 length is 12 residues. The CDR3 DNA follows: TGTGCCAGCTCCCAGCGGGGGCAGCCCCAGCATTTT. Translation gives CASSQRGQPQHF.

The chain has TRBV2 and TRBJ1-2; 11 bases match TRBD1. Looked up from germline, CDR1 is SNHLY and CDR2 is FYNNEI. The CDR3 runs to 15 residues. V gave up 6 bases and J gave up 4 bases; unmatched junction bases: 7. CDR3 in DNA: TGTGCCAGCAGCCGGGACAGGGGGGATATCTATGGCTACACCTTC. Protein product: CASSRDRGDIYGYTF.

The CDR3 DNA sequence: TGTGCCAGCAGTGAATGGAGGGGCGAAGAAAAACTGTTTTTT. It yields the protein CASSEWRGEEKLFF. J is TRBJ1-4 and V is TRBV6-1; the D gene is possibly TRBD1 (5 bases). V was clipped by 2 bases and J by 8 bases, with 12 bases between them. In germline, CDR1 is MNHNS, CDR2 SASEGT. The CDR3 length is 14 residues.

The chain joins TRBV11-2 to TRBJ2-5; D might be TRBD2 (5 bases). The germline V gene encodes CDR1 SGHAT and CDR2 FQNNGV. V was clipped by 1 base and J by 7 bases, with 19 bases between them. The CDR3 runs to 16 residues. The CDR3 nucleotides are TGTGCCAGCAGCTTAGTATCAGGCAGGACTGATGGGACCCAGTACTTC. Its protein is CASSLVSGRTDGTQYF.

The chain is built from TRBV5-1 and TRBJ1-3; no firm D call. Trimming cost V 0 bases and J 4 bases, with 11 bases left between them. The length of the CDR3 is 15 residues. Germline CDR1 is SGHRS and CDR2 is YFSETQ. CDR3 nucleotide sequence: TGCGCCAGCAGCTTGGCCGGGGATTTCGGAAACACCATATATTTT. Amino acids: CASSLAGDFGNTIYF.

The chain uses TRBV25-1 and TRBJ2-2; 8 nucleotides agree with TRBD1. The CDR3 extends over 16 amino acids. V shed 3 bases and J 1 base; nucleotides not matched to a gene: 4. Germline V gene lookup returns CDR1 MGHDK and CDR2 SYGVNS. The CDR3 sequence: CASSDRGTGNTGELFF. The CDR3 DNA reads as TGTGCCAGCAGTGATAGGGGGACAGGGAACACCGGGGAGCTGTTTTTT. Filled out from reference TRBV25-1 and TRBJ2-2, the complete variable domain reads EADIYQTPRYLVIGTGKKITLECSQTMGHDKMYWYQQDPGMELHLIHYSYGVNSTEKGDLSSESTVSRIRTEHFPLTLESARPSHTSQYLCASSDRGTGNTGELFFGEGSRLTVL.

The rearrangement uses TRBV3-1 (or the pseudogene TRBV3-2) and TRBJ2-5; 8 bases are shared with TRBD2. J was trimmed by 4 bases and V by 0 bases; bases with no gene match: 7. This CDR3 spans 16 amino acids. The germline V gene encodes CDR1 LGHDT and CDR2 YNNKEL (reference sequence). Here the CDR3 reads CASSQDLEGLGETQYF. CDR3 DNA: TGTGCCAGCAGCCAAGATCTTGAGGGACTAGGAGAGACCCAGTACTTC.

The V gene is TRBV9, the J gene TRBJ1-2; possible D gene TRBD1, 5 bases. Per germline, CDR1 SGDLS and CDR2 YYNGEE. The CDR3 is 13 amino acids. The ends were cut back, 0 bases at V and 7 bases at J, with 10 bases in the middle. Here the CDR3 reads CASSVEGQSGYTF. The CDR3 nucleotides read TGTGCCAGCAGCGTAGAGGGGCAGAGTGGCTACACCTTC.

The chain is built from TRBV28 and TRBJ2-5; 8 bases fit TRBD2. The CDR3 extends over 15 amino acids. The germline V gene encodes CDR1 MDHEN and CDR2 SYDVKM. The V and J ends lost 2 bases and 1 base, in that order; junction bases with no gene match: 3. The CDR3 sequence is CASSLVGGGQETQYF. The CDR3 bases are TGTGCCAGCAGTTTAGTCGGGGGGGGCCAAGAGACCCAGTACTTC. The full variable domain, its missing parts supplied by reference TRBV28 and TRBJ2-5, is DVKVTQSSRYLVKRTGEKVFLECVQDMDHENMFWYRQDPGLGLRLIYFSYDVKMKEKGDIPEGYSVSREKKERFSLILESASTNQTSMYLCASSLVGGGQETQYFGPGTRLLVL.

CDR3 loop: CASVPRTGATNEQFF. The CDR3 coding sequence is TGTGCCAGCGTGCCTAGGACAGGGGCAACCAATGAGCAGTTCTTC. The chain employs TRBV7-6 and TRBJ2-1; 9 bases are shared with TRBD1. In germline, CDR1 is SGHVS, CDR2 FNYEAQ. The length of the CDR3 is 15 residues. V was clipped by 8 bases and J by 6 bases; unmatched bases: 11.

The chain couples TRBV5-1 to TRBJ2-7; D not certain. This CDR3 is built from 10 residues. Trimming shortened V by 7 bases and J by 6 bases, and 8 bases separated the two germline ends. CDR1 and CDR2 (germline): SGHRS, YFSETQ. DNA of the CDR3: TGCGCCAGCCGGTTGATCGAGCAGTACGTC. Its translation: CASRLIEQYV.

Points on this clone: The identical CDR3 is also encoded by other nucleotide sequences in the sample. In DNA, the CDR3 is TGCGCCAGCAGCGACCCGGGACAGGGGGACTATGGCTACACCTTC. Amino acids: CASSDPGQGDYGYTF. J is TRBJ1-2 and V is TRBV5-1, with 11 bases that match TRBD1. Germline CDR1 and CDR2: SGHRS and YFSETQ. This CDR3 spans 15 amino acids. The ends lost 4 bases at V and 3 bases at J; junction bases unmatched: 5.

V gene TRBV25-1 combines with J gene TRBJ1-2, with 7 bases fitting TRBD1. The CDR3 consists of 14 residues. J lost 3 bases, V lost 3 bases, and 4 bases had no gene match. Germline V gene sequence: CDR1 MGHDK, CDR2 SYGVNS. The CDR3: CASSDRQGDYGYTF. The CDR3 DNA reads as TGTGCCAGCAGTGACCGACAGGGCGACTATGGCTACACCTTC.

The V and J genes are TRBV6-1 and TRBJ2-5; TRBD1 aligns across 9 bases. The CDR3 is 17 amino acids. V lost 3 bases, J lost 5 bases, and 13 bases stayed unmatched. In germline, CDR1 is MNHNS, CDR2 SASEGT. CDR3 DNA sequence: TGTGCCAGCAGTGAGGGACAGGGTGATTTCGCGGGGGAGACCCAGTACTTC. This translates into CASSEGQGDFAGETQYF.

The gene calls are TRBV6-2 or TRBV6-3 and TRBJ1-5; no clear D. The CDR3 runs to 14 residues. V lost 5 bases to trimming and J lost 2 bases, with 10 bases between them. Germline V gives CDR1 MNHEY, CDR2 SVGEGT. The CDR3 DNA follows: TGTGCCAGCAGTGATGGACTCGGCAATCAGCCCCAGCATTTT. This encodes CASSDGLGNQPQHF.

J is TRBJ1-2 and V is TRBV30, with unresolved D. The CDR3 has 12 residues. Trimming took off 3 bases at V and 4 bases at J, with 9 bases between the two ends. Germline V gives CDR1 GTSNPN, CDR2 SVGIG (reference sequence). CDR3 sequence: CAWSQAFYGYTF. As DNA, the CDR3 is TGTGCCTGGAGCCAGGCCTTCTATGGCTACACCTTC.

The rearrangement uses TRBV5-3 and TRBJ1-6; D not certain. TRBV5-3 is an open reading frame whose function is uncertain. The CDR3 length is 14 residues. V shed 0 bases and J shed 7 bases, with 8 bases lying between them. CDR3 coding DNA: TGTGCCAGAAGCTTGGCTGCAGTAAATTCACCCCTCCACTTT. Its translation is CARSLAAVNSPLHF.